This T cell receptor beta chain was identified during a study of Graves' ophthalmopathy and Graves' hyperthyroidism. The wider study: Ahead of any treatment, peripheral blood was obtained at the initial diagnosis. Study-wide results and caveats: Among thyroid clonotypes expanded above 0.001 frequency, most also appeared in blood.

Of note for this clonotype: The antigen is not known.

This CDR3 is built from 13 residues. The V end was cut by 5 bases, the J end by 6 bases, with 13 bases between. The authors amplified TCR beta CDR3 regions, and they did so from RNA transcripts for repertoire sequencing. HTBI primers were used in a first-round RT-PCR, which preceded a second-round multiplex PCR. From the multiplex PCR reads, TCRdb called clonotypes with MiXCR, one entry per CDR3 protein. The table lists roughly 400,000 distinct CDR3 sequences, 15% of them singletons. Over 18 months of follow-up, stable hyperthyroidism required that no ophthalmopathy appear. Hyperthyroidism was new, under 2 months, in patients aged 18 to 65.

The chain combines TRBV12-3 or TRBV12-4 with TRBJ1-2, with D possibly matching TRBD1 (6 bases). The TCR comes from a woman under 30 with stable Graves' hyperthyroidism. Sequencing input: peripheral blood. The CDR3 DNA sequence: TGTGCCAGCAGTATCGGGACACACGATGGCTACACCTTC. Translating it yields CASSIGTHDGYTF.